This T cell receptor (beta chain) was documented in a study of shared clonotypes between healthy human individuals. Here immunoSEQ multiplex PCR was the method, and the copy in TCRdb shows in-frame clones only, minus some. The table records over a million clones, roughly 80% of them present only once. This clone was detected a few times. CDR1 is SGHDT, CDR2 YYEEEE, per germline. This CDR3 is built from 15 residues. Trimming took 0 bases from V and 5 from J, leaving 12 bases between them. The sample consisted of memory CD4+ T cells sorted from blood. As for subset: CD45RA-negative fraction. This TCR derives from a man between 18 and 35 years old in good health. This chain joins TRBV5-6 and TRBJ1-5; D is undetermined. In DNA form, the CDR3 reads TGTGCCAGCAGCTTGGGGGGTTTCGGTCATCAGCCCCAGCATTTT. It is translated as CASSLGGFGHQPQHF.